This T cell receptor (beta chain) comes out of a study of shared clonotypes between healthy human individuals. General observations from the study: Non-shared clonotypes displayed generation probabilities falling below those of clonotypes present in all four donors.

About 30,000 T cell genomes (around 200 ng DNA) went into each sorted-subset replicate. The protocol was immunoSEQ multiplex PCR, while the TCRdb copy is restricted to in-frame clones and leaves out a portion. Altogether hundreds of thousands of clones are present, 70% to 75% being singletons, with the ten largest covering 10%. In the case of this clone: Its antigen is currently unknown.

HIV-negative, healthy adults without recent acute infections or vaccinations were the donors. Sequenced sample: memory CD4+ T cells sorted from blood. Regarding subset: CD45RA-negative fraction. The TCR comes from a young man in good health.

CDR3 in amino acids: CASSLRQGFTYEQYF. The CDR3 bases are TGCGCCAGCAGCCTTAGACAGGGGTTTACCTACGAGCAGTACTTC. V usage is TRBV5-1 and J usage is TRBJ2-7, with 8 bases aligning to TRBD1. Germline V gene sequence: CDR1 SGHRS, CDR2 YFSETQ. This CDR3 spans 15 amino acids. J was trimmed by 2 bases and V by 4 bases; bases with no gene match: 8.